This T cell receptor beta chain was observed in a study of radiation and T cells in renal cell carcinoma. Time point noted: baseline pretreatment blood. Treatment noted: 15 Gy SBRT to primary tumor, nephrectomy 4 weeks later. Blood was sampled at baseline, 2 weeks and 4 weeks after SBRT. Germline CDR1 reads SQVTM; CDR2 reads ANQGSEA. CDR3 length: 12 amino acids. The V end was cut by 6 bases, the J end by 5 bases, with 12 bases between. Only in-frame clones appear in the TCRdb table, and some are missing; sequencing was by immunoSEQ multiplex PCR. The profile shows 120,000 to 150,000 clones, 88% of them singletons. This clone has a single count.

The chain recombines TRBV29-1 with TRBJ2-3; D not resolved. Here the sequenced sample was blood, taken from a patient whose treatment included radiotherapy and nephrectomy. The sequence was collected from a woman in her seventies with renal cell carcinoma. CDR3 amino acids: CSVMPGRDTQYF. The CDR3 bases are TGCAGCGTGATGCCGGGCAGAGATACGCAGTATTTT.